Presented here are 2 T cell receptor beta chains from one specimen sequenced in a study of blood T cell repertoires in COVID-19. Here immunoSEQ multiplex PCR was the method, and the copy in TCRdb shows in-frame clones only, minus some. The data hold approximately 200,000 clones, with 75% to 85% observed a single time. The sample comprised peripheral blood. All receptors derive from a woman in her 40s with COVID-19, enrolled during active disease.

J is TRBJ2-7 and V is TRBV21-1; TRBD2, as called in the table, went unchecked against the DNA. TRBV21-1 is a pseudogene locus. The CDR3 length is 16 residues. The CDR3 loop is CASSKERPPRLYEQYF. The DNA of the CDR3 is TGTGCCAGCAGCAAAGAGAGGCCCCCGAGGCTCTACGAGCAGTACTTC.

The chain has TRBV2 and TRBJ1-2, with 7 bases lining up with TRBD1. Germline V gene data show CDR1 as SNHLY and CDR2 as FYNNEI. V shed 5 bases and J 4 bases; nucleotides not matched to a gene: 7. CDR3 size: 14 residues. Here the CDR3 reads CASSIAQGPYGYTF. CDR3 coding DNA: TGTGCCAGCAGTATCGCACAGGGGCCCTATGGCTACACCTTC.